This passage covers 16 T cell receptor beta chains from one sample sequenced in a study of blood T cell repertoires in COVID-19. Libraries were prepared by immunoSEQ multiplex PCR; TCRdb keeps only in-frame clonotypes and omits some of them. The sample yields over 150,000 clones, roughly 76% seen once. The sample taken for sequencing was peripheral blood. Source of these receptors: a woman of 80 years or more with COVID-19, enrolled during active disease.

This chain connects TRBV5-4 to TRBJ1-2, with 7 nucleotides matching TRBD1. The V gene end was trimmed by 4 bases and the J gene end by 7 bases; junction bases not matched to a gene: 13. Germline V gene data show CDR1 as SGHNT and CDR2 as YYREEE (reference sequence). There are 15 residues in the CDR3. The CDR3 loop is CASSLQGVEGLGYTF. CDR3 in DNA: TGTGCCAGCAGCCTTCAGGGGGTTGAAGGCCTTGGCTACACCTTC.

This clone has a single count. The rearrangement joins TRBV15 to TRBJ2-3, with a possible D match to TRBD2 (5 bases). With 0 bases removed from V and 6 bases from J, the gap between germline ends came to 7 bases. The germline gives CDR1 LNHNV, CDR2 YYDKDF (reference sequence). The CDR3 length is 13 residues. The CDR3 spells CATSRDRGDTQYF. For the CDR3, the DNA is TGTGCCACCAGCAGAGATAGAGGGGATACGCAGTATTTT.

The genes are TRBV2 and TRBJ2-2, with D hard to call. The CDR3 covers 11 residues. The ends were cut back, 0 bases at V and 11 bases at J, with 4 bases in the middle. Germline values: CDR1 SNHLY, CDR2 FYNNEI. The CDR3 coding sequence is TGTGCCAGCAGTGAAGCGAGCGAGCTGTTTTTT. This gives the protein CASSEASELFF.

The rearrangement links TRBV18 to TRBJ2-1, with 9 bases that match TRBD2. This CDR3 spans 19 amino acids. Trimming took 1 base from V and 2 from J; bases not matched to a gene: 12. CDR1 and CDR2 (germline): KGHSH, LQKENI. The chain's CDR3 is CASSPLAGGPSGPYNEQFF. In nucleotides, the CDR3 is TGTGCCAGCTCACCACTTGCGGGAGGGCCCTCGGGCCCCTACAATGAGCAGTTCTTC.

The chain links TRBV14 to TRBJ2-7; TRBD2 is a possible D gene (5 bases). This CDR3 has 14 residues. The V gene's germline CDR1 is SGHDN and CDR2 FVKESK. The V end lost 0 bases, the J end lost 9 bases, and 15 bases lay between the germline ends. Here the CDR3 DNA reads TGTGCCAGCAGCCAAGACCCCAGCGGTCGTAGGCAGTACTTC. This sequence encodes CASSQDPSGRRQYF. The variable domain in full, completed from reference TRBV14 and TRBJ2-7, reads EAGVTQFPSHSVIEKGQTVTLRCDPISGHDNLYWYRRVMGKEIKFLLHFVKESKQDESGMPNNRFLAERTGGTYSTLKVQPAELEDSGVYFCASSQDPSGRRQYFGPGTRLTVT.

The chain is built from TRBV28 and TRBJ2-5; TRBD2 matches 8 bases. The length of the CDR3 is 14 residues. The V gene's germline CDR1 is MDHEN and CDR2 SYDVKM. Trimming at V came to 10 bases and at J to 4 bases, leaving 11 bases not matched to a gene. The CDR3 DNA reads TGTGCCATCAACCCGGGGACTAGACCAGAGACCCAGTACTTC. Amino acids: CAINPGTRPETQYF. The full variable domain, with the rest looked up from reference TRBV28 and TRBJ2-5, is DVKVTQSSRYLVKRTGEKVFLECVQDMDHENMFWYRQDPGLGLRLIYFSYDVKMKEKGDIPEGYSVSREKKERFSLILESASTNQTSMYLCAINPGTRPETQYFGPGTRLLVL.

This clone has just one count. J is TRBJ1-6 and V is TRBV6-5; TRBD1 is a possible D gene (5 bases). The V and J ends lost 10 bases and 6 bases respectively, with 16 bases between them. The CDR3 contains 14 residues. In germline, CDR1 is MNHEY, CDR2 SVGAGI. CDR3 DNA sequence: TGTGCCACGTCTGGGGGGAGGCGTAATTCACCCCTCCACTTT. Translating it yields CATSGGRRNSPLHF.

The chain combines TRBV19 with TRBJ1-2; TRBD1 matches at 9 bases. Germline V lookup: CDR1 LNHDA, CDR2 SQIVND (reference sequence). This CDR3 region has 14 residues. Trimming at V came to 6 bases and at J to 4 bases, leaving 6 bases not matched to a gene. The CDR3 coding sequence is TGTGCCAGTAGAACACAGGGGGCGGTCTATGGCTACACCTTC. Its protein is CASRTQGAVYGYTF.

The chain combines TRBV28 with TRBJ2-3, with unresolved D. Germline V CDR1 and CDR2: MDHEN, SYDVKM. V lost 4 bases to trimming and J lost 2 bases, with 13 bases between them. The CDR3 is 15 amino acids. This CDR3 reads CASSSPPAHTDTQYF. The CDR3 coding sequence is TGTGCCAGCAGTTCCCCGCCAGCGCACACAGATACGCAGTATTTT.

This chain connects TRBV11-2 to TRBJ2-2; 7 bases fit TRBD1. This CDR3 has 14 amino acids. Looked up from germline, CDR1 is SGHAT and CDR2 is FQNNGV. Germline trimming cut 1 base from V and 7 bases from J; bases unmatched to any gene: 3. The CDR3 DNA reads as TGTGCCAGCAGCTTAGCCAGGGGGTTCGGGGAGCTGTTTTTT. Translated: CASSLARGFGELFF.

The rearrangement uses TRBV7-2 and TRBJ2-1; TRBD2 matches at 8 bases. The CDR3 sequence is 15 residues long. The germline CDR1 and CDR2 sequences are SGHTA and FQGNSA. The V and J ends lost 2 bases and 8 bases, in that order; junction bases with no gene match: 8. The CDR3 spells CASSLRGGNVDEQFF. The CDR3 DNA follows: TGTGCCAGCAGCTTACGCGGGGGGAATGTTGATGAGCAGTTCTTC.

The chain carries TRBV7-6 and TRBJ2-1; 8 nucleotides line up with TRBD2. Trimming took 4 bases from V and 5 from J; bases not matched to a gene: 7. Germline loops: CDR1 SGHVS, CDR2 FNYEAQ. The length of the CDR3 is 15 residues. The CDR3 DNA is TGTGCCAGCAGCTCGGGAGTAGCGGGGCACAATGAGCAGTTCTTC. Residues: CASSSGVAGHNEQFF.

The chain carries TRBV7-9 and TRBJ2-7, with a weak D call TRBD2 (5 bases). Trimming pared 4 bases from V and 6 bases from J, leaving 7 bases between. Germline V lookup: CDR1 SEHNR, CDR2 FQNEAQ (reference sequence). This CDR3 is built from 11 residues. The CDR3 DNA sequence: TGTGCCAGCAGCTACGCGGGCGAGCAGTACTTC. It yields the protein CASSYAGEQYF.

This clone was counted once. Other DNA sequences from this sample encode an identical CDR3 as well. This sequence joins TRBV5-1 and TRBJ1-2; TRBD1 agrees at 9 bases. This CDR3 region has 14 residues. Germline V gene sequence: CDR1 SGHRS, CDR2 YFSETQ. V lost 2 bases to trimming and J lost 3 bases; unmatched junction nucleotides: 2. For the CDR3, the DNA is TGCGCCAGCAGCTTACAGGGGGCGCACTATGGCTACACCTTC. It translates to CASSLQGAHYGYTF.

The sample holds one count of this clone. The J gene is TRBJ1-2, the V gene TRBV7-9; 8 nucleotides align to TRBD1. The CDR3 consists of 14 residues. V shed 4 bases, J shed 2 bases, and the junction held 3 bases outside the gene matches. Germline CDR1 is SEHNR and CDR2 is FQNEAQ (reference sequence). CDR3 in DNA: TGTGCCAGCAGCTGGAGGACAGGGAACTATGGCTACACCTTC. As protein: CASSWRTGNYGYTF.

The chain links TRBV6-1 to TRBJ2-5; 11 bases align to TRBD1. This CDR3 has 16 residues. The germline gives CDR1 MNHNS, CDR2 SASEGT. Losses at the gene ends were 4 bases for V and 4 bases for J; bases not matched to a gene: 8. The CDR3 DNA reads TGTGCCAGCAGTGGGTCGGACAGGGGGCTTGGAGAGACCCAGTACTTC. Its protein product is CASSGSDRGLGETQYF.